Shown below are 26 T cell receptor beta chains from a single sample sequenced in a study of blood T cell repertoires in COVID-19. This table comes from immunoSEQ multiplex PCR, and its TCRdb copy is limited to in-frame clones, with some not included. The table lists 110,000 to 150,000 clones, 80% to 90% of them singletons. The sequenced material came from peripheral blood. These receptors were taken from a woman aged 50 to 60 with acute or convalescent COVID-19.

This chain uses TRBV2 with TRBJ2-7; 10 bases map to TRBD1. V shed 6 bases, J shed 3 bases, and the junction held 5 bases outside the gene matches. The CDR3 is 14 amino acids. Germline values: CDR1 SNHLY, CDR2 FYNNEI. The CDR3: CASSSGQGVYEQYF. For the CDR3, the DNA is TGTGCCAGCAGCAGCGGACAGGGGGTCTACGAGCAGTACTTC.

The gene calls are TRBV10-3 and TRBJ1-1; D gene uncertain. The CDR3 is 11 amino acids. Trimming pared 6 bases from V and 8 bases from J, leaving 10 bases between. The germline gives CDR1 ENHRY, CDR2 SYGVKD. This CDR3 is CAISDQAEAFF. Written as DNA, the CDR3 is TGTGCCATCAGCGACCAGGCGGAAGCTTTCTTT.

As DNA, the CDR3 is TGTGCCAGCAGCTTGGGGCCCGGGCCACGGGGGAACACTGAAGCTTTCTTT. As protein: CASSLGPGPRGNTEAFF. The chain recombines TRBV5-4 with TRBJ1-1; D is unresolved. Germline CDR1 is SGHNT and CDR2 is YYREEE (reference sequence). The CDR3 consists of 17 residues. V lost 0 bases, J lost 1 base, and 16 bases lay in between.

The chain recombines TRBV5-4 with TRBJ1-1; possibly TRBD1 for D (6 bases). V dropped 3 bases and J dropped 7 bases, with 19 bases sitting between them. This CDR3 has 15 amino acids. Germline CDR1 is SGHNT and CDR2 is YYREEE (reference sequence). Here the CDR3 DNA reads TGTGCCAGCAGCTGGGGGCGTGTGGGTTCCGGTGAAGCTTTCTTT. Amino acid sequence: CASSWGRVGSGEAFF.

V is TRBV6-1 and J is TRBJ1-5, with D hard to call. This CDR3 region has 15 residues. With 0 bases removed from V and 9 bases from J, the gap between germline ends came to 15 bases. Germline-derived CDR1 and CDR2 are MNHNS and SASEGT. The chain's CDR3 is CASSEASPGTGPQHF. The CDR3 DNA follows: TGTGCCAGCAGTGAAGCTAGTCCGGGAACGGGGCCCCAGCATTTT.

The chain is built from TRBV10-1 and TRBJ2-5, with 15 bases identical to TRBD2. The CDR3 length is 17 residues. Germline trimming cut 5 bases from V and 4 bases from J; bases unmatched to any gene: 8. Germline-derived CDR1 and CDR2 are WNHNN and SYGVQD (reference sequence). The CDR3 region has the DNA TGCGCCAGCAGTCCAGGACTAGCGGGAGGGCCTCGAGAGACCCAGTACTTC. This sequence encodes CASSPGLAGGPRETQYF.

The rearrangement links TRBV3-1 (or the pseudogene TRBV3-2) to TRBJ2-1, with 7 bases aligning to TRBD1. The CDR3 contains 16 residues. The trim removed 7 bases at V and 2 bases at J, leaving 11 bases unmatched. Germline CDR1 LGHDT, CDR2 YNNKEL (reference sequence). This CDR3 reads CASTAIQGVPYNEQFF. The CDR3 bases are TGTGCCAGCACCGCCATCCAGGGGGTCCCCTACAATGAGCAGTTCTTC.

V and J are TRBV27 and TRBJ1-2, with 8 bases fitting TRBD1. The CDR3 totals 14 residues. The germline V gene encodes CDR1 MNHEY and CDR2 SMNVEV (reference sequence). With V trimmed by 4 bases and J by 6 bases, 7 bases remained unmatched. CDR3 DNA: TGTGCCAGCAGTTCAGGACAGGGAGATAATGGCTACACCTTC. Translating it yields CASSSGQGDNGYTF.

The rearrangement links TRBV27 to TRBJ2-2; D remains unclear. The germline V gene has CDR1 MNHEY and CDR2 SMNVEV (reference sequence). The CDR3 length is 12 residues. The V end lost 3 bases, the J end lost 8 bases, and 7 bases lay between the germline ends. The CDR3 DNA sequence: TGTGCCAGCAGTTTCATGAGGGGGGAGCTGTTTTTT. Residues: CASSFMRGELFF.

The CDR3 DNA sequence: TGTGCCATCAGCTCGATTAGCGGGAGGGCGAATCTAGCGGATACGCAGTATTTT. It is translated as CAISSISGRANLADTQYF. V usage is TRBV10-3 and J usage is TRBJ2-3; 11 nucleotides agree with TRBD2. Germline lookup yields CDR1 ENHRY and CDR2 SYGVKD. This CDR3 contains 18 residues. Unmatched junction bases numbered 17, after V lost 6 bases and J lost 6 bases.

This clone was picked up a small number of times. The chain recombines TRBV5-1 with TRBJ1-2; 8 bases align to TRBD1. Germline V gives CDR1 SGHRS, CDR2 YFSETQ. The CDR3 is made up of 14 amino acids. V shed 4 bases and J 5 bases; nucleotides not matched to a gene: 7. The CDR3 nucleotides are TGCGCCAGCAGCCCGACAGGGGCCGCTTATGGCTACACCTTC. Translated: CASSPTGAAYGYTF.

This clone was seen a few times. The V and J genes are TRBV2 and TRBJ2-1; 10 positions agree with TRBD1. This CDR3 contains 21 residues. Germline CDR1 reads SNHLY; CDR2 reads FYNNEI. J lost 1 base, V lost 5 bases, and 20 bases had no gene match. Written as DNA, the CDR3 is TGTGCCAGCAGTACCGGGACAGGGGTTCCTACATCTGTCGGGTCCTACAATGAGCAGTTCTTC. Translating it yields CASSTGTGVPTSVGSYNEQFF.

The chain links TRBV6-6 to TRBJ1-5, with D possibly matching TRBD1 (6 bases). CDR3 length: 14 amino acids. The V and J ends lost 1 base and 3 bases respectively, with 7 bases between them. The V gene's germline CDR1 is MNHNY and CDR2 SVGAGI (reference sequence). CDR3 residues: CASSYWTDNQPQHF. The CDR3 coding sequence is TGTGCCAGCAGTTACTGGACAGACAATCAGCCCCAGCATTTT.

The chain has TRBV6-1 and TRBJ1-5, with a tentative D call TRBD1 (6 bases). The germline V gene has CDR1 MNHNS and CDR2 SASEGT. The CDR3 length is 14 residues. Trimming shortened V by 1 base and J by 2 bases, and 6 bases separated the two germline ends. In DNA, the CDR3 is TGTGCCAGCAGTGAAGGACAGGGCAATCAGCCCCAGCATTTT. As protein: CASSEGQGNQPQHF.

Only one count was recorded for this clone. The gene calls are TRBV7-3 and TRBJ2-3; 9 bases are a match to TRBD2. Germline V gene sequence: CDR1 SGHTA, CDR2 FQGTGA. The V gene end was trimmed by 5 bases and the J gene end by 6 bases; junction bases not matched to a gene: 9. This CDR3 spans 15 amino acids. CDR3 protein: CASSPRPSGRDTQYF. As DNA, the CDR3 is TGTGCCAGCAGCCCGAGACCCAGCGGGAGGGATACGCAGTATTTT.

The CDR3 DNA follows: TGTGCCACCAGCCACCGGACAGGGAGCGTTAAGGGCTACACCTTC. Translating it yields CATSHRTGSVKGYTF. The J gene is TRBJ1-2, the V gene TRBV15, with TRBD1 matching over 8 bases. This CDR3 comprises 15 residues. The germline V gene encodes CDR1 LNHNV and CDR2 YYDKDF (reference sequence). The ends lost 5 bases at V and 8 bases at J; junction bases unmatched: 13.

The V gene is TRBV7-9, the J gene TRBJ1-4, with 9 positions matching TRBD1. The junction had 5 bases not matched to a gene; V was cut back by 4 bases and J by 2 bases. The CDR3 loop spans 16 amino acids. CDR1 SEHNR and CDR2 FQNEAQ come from the germline V gene (reference sequence). The CDR3 sequence is CASSSGDRGTNEKLFF. The CDR3 nucleotides read TGTGCCAGCAGCTCCGGCGACAGGGGGACTAATGAAAAACTGTTTTTT.

The rearrangement joins TRBV11-1 to TRBJ2-7; the D is unclear. The V end was cut by 1 base, the J end by 3 bases, with 10 bases between. CDR1 is SGHAT, CDR2 FQDESV, per germline (reference sequence). This CDR3 comprises 14 residues. The CDR3 region is CASSLEVVSYEQYF. In nucleotides, the CDR3 is TGTGCCAGCAGCTTAGAAGTAGTAAGCTACGAGCAGTACTTC.

This chain connects TRBV27 to TRBJ2-7, with TRBD1 identical over 10 bases. Per germline, CDR1 MNHEY and CDR2 SMNVEV (reference sequence). CDR3 length equals 15 residues. After removal of 5 bases from V and 5 bases from J, the junction contained 9 bases not matched to a gene. As DNA, the CDR3 is TGTGCCAGCAGTCTCCGGGACAGGGGAATAGACGAGCAGTACTTC. Protein: CASSLRDRGIDEQYF.

This clone occurred a few times. The gene calls are TRBV28 and TRBJ2-7; 7 bases map to TRBD1. Germline values: CDR1 MDHEN, CDR2 SYDVKM. The CDR3 spans 12 residues. After removal of 6 bases from V and 4 bases from J, the junction contained 3 bases not matched to a gene. The CDR3 DNA reads TGTGCCAGCAGGGGACAGTGGTACGAGCAGTACTTC. Residues: CASRGQWYEQYF.

This clone is a singleton in its sample. This rearrangement joins TRBV27 to TRBJ1-5; D is possibly TRBD1 (5 bases). The V gene lost 8 bases and the J gene lost 1 base, with 18 bases spanning the gap. This CDR3 region has 16 residues. Germline V CDR1 and CDR2: MNHEY, SMNVEV (reference sequence). CDR3 loop: CASGSGSGWSNQPQHF. The CDR3 coding sequence is TGTGCCAGCGGCTCAGGGTCAGGGTGGAGCAATCAGCCCCAGCATTTT.

This rearrangement joins TRBV7-6 to TRBJ1-1; D might be TRBD1 (6 bases). CDR1 and CDR2 (germline): SGHVS, FNYEAQ. This CDR3 is built from 13 residues. Trimming took 2 bases from V and 4 from J, leaving 8 bases between them. The CDR3 loop reads CASSLKGGTEAFF. The CDR3 DNA reads TGTGCCAGCAGCTTAAAAGGGGGCACTGAAGCTTTCTTT. Based on the CDR3 plus reference TRBV7-6 and TRBJ1-1, the full variable domain is GAGVSQSPRYKVTKRGQDVALRCDPISGHVSLYWYRQALGQGPEFLTYFNYEAQQDKSGLPNDRFSAERPEGSISTLTIQRTEQRDSAMYRCASSLKGGTEAFFGQGTRLTVV.

The chain is built from TRBV27 and TRBJ2-5; no clear D gene. V was cut by 4 bases and J by 2 bases, with 11 bases left in between. CDR3 length: 14 amino acids. The germline gives CDR1 MNHEY, CDR2 SMNVEV (reference sequence). CDR3 sequence reads: CASSSWAHQETQYF. CDR3 coding DNA: TGTGCCAGCAGTTCCTGGGCCCATCAAGAGACCCAGTACTTC.

This clone was found once. This sequence joins TRBV3-1 (or the pseudogene TRBV3-2) and TRBJ1-2, with D unresolved. Germline-derived CDR1 and CDR2 are LGHDT and YNNKEL (reference sequence). The V gene lost 2 bases and the J gene lost 7 bases, with 14 bases spanning the gap. The CDR3 spans 14 residues. CDR3 protein: CASSQTGEEGGYTF. CDR3 DNA sequence: TGTGCCAGCAGCCAAACCGGCGAGGAGGGTGGCTACACCTTC.

The chain uses TRBV5-1 and TRBJ2-2; D is unclear. The V gene's germline CDR1 is SGHRS and CDR2 YFSETQ. The CDR3 is 15 residues long. Trimming shortened V by 1 base and J by 5 bases, and 12 bases separated the two germline ends. The CDR3 nucleotides read TGCGCCAGCAGCTTGTTCATGGCGGAGACCGGGGAGCTGTTTTTT. Protein product: CASSLFMAETGELFF.

CDR3 nucleotide sequence: TGCGCCAGCAGCCCGGGGTTGGGACTAGCGTCCTACGAGCAGTACTTC. Translated: CASSPGLGLASYEQYF. The V and J genes are TRBV5-1 and TRBJ2-7; 10 bases match TRBD2. With V trimmed by 4 bases and J by 1 base, 8 bases remained unmatched. Germline CDR1 is SGHRS and CDR2 is YFSETQ. The CDR3 is 16 amino acids.